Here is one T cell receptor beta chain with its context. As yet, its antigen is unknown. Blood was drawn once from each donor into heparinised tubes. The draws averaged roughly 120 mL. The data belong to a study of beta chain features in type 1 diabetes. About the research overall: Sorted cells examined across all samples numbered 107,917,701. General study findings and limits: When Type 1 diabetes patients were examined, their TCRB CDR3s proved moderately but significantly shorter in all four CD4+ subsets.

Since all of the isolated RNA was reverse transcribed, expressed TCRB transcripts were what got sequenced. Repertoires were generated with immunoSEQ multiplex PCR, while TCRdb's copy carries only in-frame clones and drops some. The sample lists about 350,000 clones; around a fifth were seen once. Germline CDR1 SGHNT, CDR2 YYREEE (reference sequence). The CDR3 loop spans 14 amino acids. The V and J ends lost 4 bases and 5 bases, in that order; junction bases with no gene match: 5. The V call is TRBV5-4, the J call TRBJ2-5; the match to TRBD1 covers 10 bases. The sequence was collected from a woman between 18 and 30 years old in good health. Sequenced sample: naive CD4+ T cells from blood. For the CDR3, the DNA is TGTGCCAGCAGCCTGACAGGGGGCGGCGAGACCCAGTACTTC. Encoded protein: CASSLTGGGETQYF.